The 9 T cell receptor beta chains presented below share a single source sample, sequenced in a study of blood T cell repertoires in COVID-19. Assay used: immunoSEQ multiplex PCR; TCRdb lists only in-frame clones, some missing. The table lists under 150,000 clones, roughly 81% of them singletons. Material: peripheral blood. The source of these receptors is a middle-aged man with acute or convalescent COVID-19.

The V call is TRBV11-2, the J call TRBJ2-7; D is perhaps TRBD1 (6 bases). V lost 3 bases, J lost 7 bases, and 16 bases lay in between. The CDR3 runs 14 residues. Germline lookup yields CDR1 SGHAT and CDR2 FQNNGV. The CDR3 region is CASSFQGQPTEQYF. CDR3 nucleotides: TGTGCCAGCAGCTTCCAGGGGCAACCTACAGAGCAGTACTTC. The full variable domain, in which reference TRBV11-2 and TRBJ2-7 provide the parts outside the CDR3, is EAGVAQSPRYKIIEKRQSVAFWCNPISGHATLYWYQQILGQGPKLLIQFQNNGVVDDSQLPKDRFSAERLKGVDSTLKIQPAKLEDSAVYLCASSFQGQPTEQYFGPGTRLTVT.

The V and J genes are TRBV6-1 and TRBJ1-1; the match to TRBD1 covers 7 bases. The germline gives CDR1 MNHNS, CDR2 SASEGT. CDR3 length equals 14 residues. Trimming took 1 base from V and 1 from J; bases not matched to a gene: 0. The CDR3 loop reads CASSEGQGNTEAFF. CDR3 nucleotide sequence: TGTGCCAGCAGTGAAGGACAGGGGAACACTGAAGCTTTCTTT.

Notes on this clone: Other DNA sequences in the sample encode the same CDR3. This chain links TRBV5-1 with TRBJ2-3; the D gene is possibly TRBD1 (6 bases). CDR3 length: 14 amino acids. The germline gives CDR1 SGHRS, CDR2 YFSETQ. V was shortened by 0 bases and J by 2 bases, with 7 bases between the two germline ends. The CDR3 loop is CASSLGQATDTQYF. The CDR3, as DNA: TGCGCCAGCAGCTTGGGACAGGCCACAGATACGCAGTATTTT.

The chain couples TRBV2 to TRBJ2-7, with D possibly matching TRBD2 (7 bases). The germline CDR1 and CDR2 sequences are SNHLY and FYNNEI. V shed 4 bases and J shed 4 bases, with 14 bases lying between them. The CDR3 spans 14 residues. The chain's CDR3 is CASSAGRGPYEQYF. DNA of the CDR3: TGTGCCAGCAGTGCTGGGCGGGGGCCATACGAGCAGTACTTC.

The chain employs TRBV7-9 and TRBJ2-3; 7 bases fit TRBD2. In germline, CDR1 is SEHNR, CDR2 FQNEAQ (reference sequence). V trimming: 6 bases; J trimming: 5 bases; junction bases outside the gene matches: 8. CDR3 length: 14 amino acids. The CDR3 loop reads CASSYGSGKDTQYF. CDR3 in DNA: TGTGCCAGCAGTTACGGGAGCGGGAAAGATACGCAGTATTTT.

The J gene is TRBJ1-6, the V gene TRBV3-1 (or the pseudogene TRBV3-2), with D possibly being TRBD1 (6 bases). Germline V CDR1 and CDR2: LGHDT, YNNKEL (reference sequence). The CDR3 is 13 amino acids. Trimming took 5 bases from V and 9 from J, leaving 11 bases between them. CDR3 sequence: CASSSRGASPLHF. The CDR3 DNA sequence: TGTGCCAGCAGCTCCCGGGGGGCTTCACCCCTCCACTTT.

The count of this clone is one. The V gene is TRBV10-3, the J gene TRBJ2-2; D uncertain. The germline gives CDR1 ENHRY, CDR2 SYGVKD. V was cut by 2 bases and J by 5 bases, with 3 bases left in between. This CDR3 is 12 amino acids long. The CDR3 spells CAISELTGELFF. The CDR3 DNA follows: TGTGCCATCAGTGAGCTTACCGGGGAGCTGTTTTTT.

The rearrangement links TRBV19 to TRBJ1-2; a possible D gene is TRBD1 (5 bases). The CDR3 extends over 16 amino acids. Germline CDR1 is LNHDA and CDR2 is SQIVND (reference sequence). V was shortened by 0 bases and J by 4 bases, with 15 bases between the two germline ends. The CDR3 DNA follows: TGTGCCAGTAGTATAGATCCACGGGGGGTGAGCTATGGCTACACCTTC. Its protein is CASSIDPRGVSYGYTF.

In this sample, this clone turned up many times. This chain connects TRBV24-1 to TRBJ1-6; D is ambiguous. The CDR3 sequence is 14 residues long. CDR1 is KGHDR, CDR2 SFDVKD, per germline. The V end was cut by 4 bases, the J end by 0 bases, with 3 bases between. The CDR3: CATSDVSYNSPLHF. CDR3 DNA: TGTGCCACCAGTGACGTCTCCTATAATTCACCCCTCCACTTT.